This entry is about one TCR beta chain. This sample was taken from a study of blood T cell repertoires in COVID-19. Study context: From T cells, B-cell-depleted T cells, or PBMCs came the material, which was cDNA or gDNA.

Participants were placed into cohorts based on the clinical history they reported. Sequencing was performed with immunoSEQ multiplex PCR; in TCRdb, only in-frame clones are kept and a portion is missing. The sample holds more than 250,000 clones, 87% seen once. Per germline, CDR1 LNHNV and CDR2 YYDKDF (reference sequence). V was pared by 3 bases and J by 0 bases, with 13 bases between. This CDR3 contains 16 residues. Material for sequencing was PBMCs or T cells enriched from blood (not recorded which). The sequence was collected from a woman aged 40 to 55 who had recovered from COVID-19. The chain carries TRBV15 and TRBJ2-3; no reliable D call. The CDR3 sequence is CATSRAFQSSTDTQYF. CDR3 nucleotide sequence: TGTGCCACCAGCAGGGCCTTCCAGTCTAGCACAGATACGCAGTATTTT.